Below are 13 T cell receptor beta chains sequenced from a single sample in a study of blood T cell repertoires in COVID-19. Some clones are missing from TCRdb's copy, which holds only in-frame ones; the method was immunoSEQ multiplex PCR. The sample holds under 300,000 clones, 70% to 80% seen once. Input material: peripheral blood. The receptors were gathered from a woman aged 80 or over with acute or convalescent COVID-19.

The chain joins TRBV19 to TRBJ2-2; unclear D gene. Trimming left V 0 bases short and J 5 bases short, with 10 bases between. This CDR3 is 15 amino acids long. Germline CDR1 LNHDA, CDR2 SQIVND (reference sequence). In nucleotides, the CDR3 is TGTGCCAGTAGTATAGATGTGTCCAAAACCGGGGAGCTGTTTTTT. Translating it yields CASSIDVSKTGELFF.

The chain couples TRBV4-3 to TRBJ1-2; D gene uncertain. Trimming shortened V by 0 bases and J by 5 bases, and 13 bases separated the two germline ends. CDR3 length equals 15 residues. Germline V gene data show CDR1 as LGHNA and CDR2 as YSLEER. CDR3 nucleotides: TGCGCCAGCAGCCAAGATGCGCAGACTCCTTATGGCTACACCTTC. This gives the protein CASSQDAQTPYGYTF.

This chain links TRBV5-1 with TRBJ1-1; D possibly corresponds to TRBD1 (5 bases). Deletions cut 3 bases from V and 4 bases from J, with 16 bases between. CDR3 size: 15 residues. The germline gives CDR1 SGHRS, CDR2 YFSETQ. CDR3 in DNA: TGCGCCAGCAGCTCGGGACTTCTAAGAATCACTGAAGCTTTCTTT. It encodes CASSSGLLRITEAFF.

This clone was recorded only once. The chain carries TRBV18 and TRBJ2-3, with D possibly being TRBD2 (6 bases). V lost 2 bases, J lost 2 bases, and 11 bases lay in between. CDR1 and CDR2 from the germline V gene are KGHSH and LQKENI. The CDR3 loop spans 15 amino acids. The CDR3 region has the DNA TGTGCCAGCTCACCAACGGCGGGACCCACAGATACGCAGTATTTT. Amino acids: CASSPTAGPTDTQYF.

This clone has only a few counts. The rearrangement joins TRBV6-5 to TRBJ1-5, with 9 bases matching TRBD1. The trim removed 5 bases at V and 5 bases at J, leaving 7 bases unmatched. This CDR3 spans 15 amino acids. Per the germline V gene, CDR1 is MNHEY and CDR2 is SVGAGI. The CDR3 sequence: CASSPTGGYHQPQHF. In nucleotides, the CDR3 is TGTGCCAGCAGTCCGACAGGGGGATACCATCAGCCCCAGCATTTT.

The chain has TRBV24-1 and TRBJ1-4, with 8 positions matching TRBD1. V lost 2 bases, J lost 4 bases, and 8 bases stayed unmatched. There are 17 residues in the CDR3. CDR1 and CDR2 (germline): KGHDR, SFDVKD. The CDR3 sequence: CATSDWDTGGGNEKLFF. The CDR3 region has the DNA TGTGCCACCAGTGATTGGGACACAGGGGGAGGTAATGAAAAACTGTTTTTT.

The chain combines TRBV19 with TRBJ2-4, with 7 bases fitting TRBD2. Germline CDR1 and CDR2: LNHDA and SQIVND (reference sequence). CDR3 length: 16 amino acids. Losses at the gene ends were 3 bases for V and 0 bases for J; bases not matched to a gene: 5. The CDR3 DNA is TGTGCCAGTAGTATGGGGGGGTTCTCAGCCAAAAACATTCAGTACTTC. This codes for CASSMGGFSAKNIQYF. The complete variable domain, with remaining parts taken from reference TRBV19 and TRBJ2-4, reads DGGITQSPKYLFRKEGQNVTLSCEQNLNHDAMYWYRQDPGQGLRLIYYSQIVNDFQKGDIAEGYSVSREKKESFPLTVTSAQKNPTAFYLCASSMGGFSAKNIQYFGAGTRLSVL.

In DNA form, the CDR3 reads TGTGCCAGCAGCGTAGGGACAGGGGGTACTGAAGCTTTCTTT. Its protein product is CASSVGTGGTEAFF. The V call is TRBV9, the J call TRBJ1-1, with 10 bases aligning to TRBD1. The germline gives CDR1 SGDLS, CDR2 YYNGEE. This CDR3 comprises 14 residues. V dropped 0 bases and J dropped 5; count of bases not matched to a gene: 1.

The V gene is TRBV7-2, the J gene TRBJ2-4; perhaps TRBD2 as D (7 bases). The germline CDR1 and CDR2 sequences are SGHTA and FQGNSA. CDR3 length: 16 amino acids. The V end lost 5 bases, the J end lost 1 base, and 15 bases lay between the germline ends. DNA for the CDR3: TGTGCCAGCAGCATCCTAGGGGGGGCCGCCAAAAACATTCAGTACTTC. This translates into CASSILGGAAKNIQYF.

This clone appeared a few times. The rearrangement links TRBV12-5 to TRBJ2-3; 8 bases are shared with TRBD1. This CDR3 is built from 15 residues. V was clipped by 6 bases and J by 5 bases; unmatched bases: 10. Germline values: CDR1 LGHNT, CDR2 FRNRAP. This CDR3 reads CASGPGQVKGDTQYF. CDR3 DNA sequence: TGTGCTAGTGGCCCGGGACAGGTGAAAGGAGATACGCAGTATTTT.

The CDR3 is CASSHRTVGYGYTF. CDR3 DNA sequence: TGCGCCAGCAGCCATCGGACAGTAGGCTATGGCTACACCTTC. The chain has TRBV4-1 and TRBJ1-2, with D maybe TRBD1 (6 bases). This CDR3 is 14 amino acids long. Between the trimmed V and J ends, which lost 3 bases and 4 bases, there was a span of 12 bases. CDR1 and CDR2 (germline): MGHRA, YSYEKL.

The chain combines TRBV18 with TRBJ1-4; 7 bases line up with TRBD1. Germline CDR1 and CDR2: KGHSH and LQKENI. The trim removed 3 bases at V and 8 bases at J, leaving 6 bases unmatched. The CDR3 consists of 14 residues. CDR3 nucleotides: TGTGCCAGCTCACCTCGGCAGGGGGAGGAAAAACTGTTTTTT. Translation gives CASSPRQGEEKLFF.

The CDR3 DNA reads as TGTGCCAGTAGTATATACACCAGCACAGATACGCAGTATTTT. Amino acids: CASSIYTSTDTQYF. This rearrangement joins TRBV19 to TRBJ2-3; D remains unclear. V dropped 2 bases and J dropped 0 bases, with 6 bases sitting between them. Germline V gene lookup returns CDR1 LNHDA and CDR2 SQIVND (reference sequence). CDR3 size: 14 residues.